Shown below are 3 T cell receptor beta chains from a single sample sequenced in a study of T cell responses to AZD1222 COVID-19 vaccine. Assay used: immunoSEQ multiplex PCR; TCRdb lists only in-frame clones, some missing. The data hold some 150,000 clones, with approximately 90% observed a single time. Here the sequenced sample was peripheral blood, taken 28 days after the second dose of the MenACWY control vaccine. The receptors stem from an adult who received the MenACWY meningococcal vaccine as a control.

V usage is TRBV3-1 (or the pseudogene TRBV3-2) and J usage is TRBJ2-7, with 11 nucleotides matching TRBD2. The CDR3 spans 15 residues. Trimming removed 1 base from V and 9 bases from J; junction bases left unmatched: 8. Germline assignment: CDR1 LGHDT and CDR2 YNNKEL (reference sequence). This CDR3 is CASSQGGLAERGQYF. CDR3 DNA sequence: TGTGCCAGCAGCCAAGGGGGACTAGCGGAACGGGGGCAGTACTTC.

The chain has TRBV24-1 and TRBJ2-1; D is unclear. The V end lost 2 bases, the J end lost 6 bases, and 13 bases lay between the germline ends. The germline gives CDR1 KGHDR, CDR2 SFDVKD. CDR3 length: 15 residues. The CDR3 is CATSDSVSLGNEQFF. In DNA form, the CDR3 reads TGTGCCACCAGTGATTCAGTTAGTTTGGGCAATGAGCAGTTCTTC.

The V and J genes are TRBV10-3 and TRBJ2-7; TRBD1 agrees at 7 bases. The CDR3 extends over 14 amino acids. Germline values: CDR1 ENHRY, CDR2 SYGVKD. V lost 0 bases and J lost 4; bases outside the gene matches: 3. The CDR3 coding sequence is TGTGCCATCAGTGAGTCAGGGGGCGGGTACGAGCAGTACTTC. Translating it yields CAISESGGGYEQYF.